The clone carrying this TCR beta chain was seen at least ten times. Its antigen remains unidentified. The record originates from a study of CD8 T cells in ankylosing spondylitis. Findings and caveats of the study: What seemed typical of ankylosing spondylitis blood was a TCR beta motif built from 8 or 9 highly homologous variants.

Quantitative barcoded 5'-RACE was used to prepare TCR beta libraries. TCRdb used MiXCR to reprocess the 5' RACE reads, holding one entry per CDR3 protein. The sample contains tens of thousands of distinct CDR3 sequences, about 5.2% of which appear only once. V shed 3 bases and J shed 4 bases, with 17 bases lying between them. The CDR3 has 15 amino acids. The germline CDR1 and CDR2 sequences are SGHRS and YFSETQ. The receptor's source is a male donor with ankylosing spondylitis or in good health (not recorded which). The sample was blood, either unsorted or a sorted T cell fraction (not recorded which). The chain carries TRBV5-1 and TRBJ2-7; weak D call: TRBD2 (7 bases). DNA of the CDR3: TGCGCCAGCAGCTGGACCGCGGGGGCTCAATACGAGCAGTACTTC. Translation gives CASSWTAGAQYEQYF.